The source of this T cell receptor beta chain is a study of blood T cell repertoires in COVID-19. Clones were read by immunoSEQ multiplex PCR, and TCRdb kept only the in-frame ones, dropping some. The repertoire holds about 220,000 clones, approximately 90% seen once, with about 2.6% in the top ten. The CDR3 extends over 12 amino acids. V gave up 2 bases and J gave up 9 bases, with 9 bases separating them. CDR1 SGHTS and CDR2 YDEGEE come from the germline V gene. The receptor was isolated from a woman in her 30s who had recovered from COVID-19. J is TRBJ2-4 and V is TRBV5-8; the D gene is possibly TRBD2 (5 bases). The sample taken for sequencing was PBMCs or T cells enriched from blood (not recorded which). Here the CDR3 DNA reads TGTGCCAGCAGCTTTAGGCGGGTCATTCAGTACTTC. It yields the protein CASSFRRVIQYF. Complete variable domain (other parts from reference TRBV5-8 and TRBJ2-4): EAGVTQSPTHLIKTRGQQATLRCSPISGHTSVYWYQQALGLGLQFLLWYDEGEERNRGNFPPRFSGRQFPNYSSELNVNALELEDSALYLCASSFRRVIQYFGAGTRLSVL.